The 26 T cell receptor beta chains presented below share a single source sample, sequenced in a study of T cell responses to AZD1222 COVID-19 vaccine. This table comes from immunoSEQ multiplex PCR, and its TCRdb copy is limited to in-frame clones, with some not included. The table records under 80,000 clones, 87% of them present only once. The starting material was peripheral blood, obtained 28 days after the second AZD1222 dose. The source is an adult who received the AZD1222 COVID-19 vaccine.

The V call is TRBV9, the J call TRBJ1-1; D not certain. V was shortened by 1 base and J by 1 base, with 5 bases between the two germline ends. Germline assignment: CDR1 SGDLS and CDR2 YYNGEE. The CDR3 has 13 residues. CDR3 loop: CASSVSRNTEAFF. CDR3 sequence (DNA): TGTGCCAGCAGCGTAAGTCGGAACACTGAAGCTTTCTTT.

DNA for the CDR3: TGTGCCAGCAGCTTAAATCTAGCAGAGCTGTTTTTT. It is translated as CASSLNLAELFF. The chain employs TRBV11-2 and TRBJ2-2, with a weak D call TRBD2 (5 bases). The CDR3 extends over 12 amino acids. The V end was cut by 2 bases, the J end by 11 bases, with 9 bases between. Germline CDR1 and CDR2: SGHAT and FQNNGV. Together with reference TRBV11-2 and TRBJ2-2, the CDR3 gives the full variable domain: EAGVAQSPRYKIIEKRQSVAFWCNPISGHATLYWYQQILGQGPKLLIQFQNNGVVDDSQLPKDRFSAERLKGVDSTLKIQPAKLEDSAVYLCASSLNLAELFFGEGSRLTVL.

The chain is built from TRBV29-1 and TRBJ1-2; D possibly corresponds to TRBD1 (5 bases). CDR1 is SQVTM and CDR2 is ANQGSEA in the germline V gene. The CDR3 has 13 amino acids. Between the trimmed V and J ends, which lost 2 bases and 4 bases, there was a span of 11 bases. Written as DNA, the CDR3 is TGCAGCGTTGAAAACTCCGGGGCCTATGGCTACACCTTC. Encoded protein: CSVENSGAYGYTF.

V usage is TRBV4-3 and J usage is TRBJ2-1; tentatively, D is TRBD1 (6 bases). Germline CDR1 LGHNA, CDR2 YSLEER. The CDR3 has 16 amino acids. The V gene lost 0 bases and the J gene lost 3 bases, with 12 bases spanning the gap. The CDR3 reads CASSQDSRGHYNEQFF. DNA of the CDR3: TGCGCCAGCAGCCAAGATTCGAGGGGACACTACAATGAGCAGTTCTTC.

This rearrangement joins TRBV19 to TRBJ2-1; 10 bases line up with TRBD2. In germline, CDR1 is LNHDA, CDR2 SQIVND (reference sequence). V lost 4 bases and J lost 7; bases outside the gene matches: 10. This CDR3 spans 16 amino acids. CDR3 protein: CASSRSGRATWNEQFF. In nucleotides, the CDR3 is TGTGCCAGTAGTAGGAGCGGGAGGGCCACGTGGAATGAGCAGTTCTTC.

The rearrangement uses TRBV7-9 and TRBJ2-7, with a tentative D call TRBD1 (7 bases). Looked up from germline, CDR1 is SEHNR and CDR2 is FQNEAQ (reference sequence). The CDR3 is 14 amino acids. Trimming removed 5 bases at V and 2 bases at J, with 13 bases between. The CDR3 region has the DNA TGTGCCAGCAGCACCCAGGGGGGCCCCTACGAGCAGTACTTC. Translating it yields CASSTQGGPYEQYF.

The chain employs TRBV19 and TRBJ2-1; D call uncertain. Trimming removed 1 base at V and 5 bases at J, with 6 bases between. CDR3 length: 13 amino acids. Germline V gives CDR1 LNHDA, CDR2 SQIVND (reference sequence). The CDR3 DNA follows: TGTGCCAGTAGTATAGGTGCGGACAATGAGCAGTTCTTC. This encodes CASSIGADNEQFF.

The chain employs TRBV7-2 and TRBJ1-3; no firm D call. The CDR3 spans 14 residues. V lost 5 bases to trimming and J lost 0 bases, with 8 bases between them. Looked up from germline, CDR1 is SGHTA and CDR2 is FQGNSA. The CDR3 coding sequence is TGTGCCAGCAGCCGGACGGTCTCTGGAAACACCATATATTTT. This codes for CASSRTVSGNTIYF.

The rearrangement links TRBV7-9 to TRBJ1-4, with TRBD1 matching over 8 bases. CDR3 size: 16 residues. Germline V gene lookup returns CDR1 SEHNR and CDR2 FQNEAQ (reference sequence). The ends lost 5 bases at V and 0 bases at J; junction bases unmatched: 5. This CDR3 reads CASSPGQGTTNEKLFF. As DNA, the CDR3 is TGTGCCAGCAGCCCCGGACAGGGCACAACTAATGAAAAACTGTTTTTT.

The J gene is TRBJ2-1, the V gene TRBV6-1, with 10 nucleotides matching TRBD2. The CDR3 extends over 16 amino acids. Looked up from germline, CDR1 is MNHNS and CDR2 is SASEGT. The V and J ends lost 4 bases and 7 bases, in that order; junction bases with no gene match: 10. The CDR3 sequence: CASSVSLAGVLNEQFF. The CDR3 DNA reads TGTGCCAGCAGTGTTAGTCTAGCGGGAGTGCTAAATGAGCAGTTCTTC.

The CDR3 here is CASSWDRANTGELFF. Written as DNA, the CDR3 is TGTGCCAGCAGCTGGGACAGGGCGAACACCGGGGAGCTGTTTTTT. V usage is TRBV6-5 and J usage is TRBJ2-2; 9 bases map to TRBD1. This CDR3 contains 15 residues. Germline V lookup: CDR1 MNHEY, CDR2 SVGAGI. The J segment lost 0 bases and the V segment lost 6 bases, leaving 2 bases of the junction unmatched.

The gene calls are TRBV29-1 and TRBJ2-1, with D uncertain. V shed 1 base and J shed 4 bases, with 17 bases lying between them. This CDR3 spans 16 amino acids. Germline CDR1 reads SQVTM; CDR2 reads ANQGSEA. The CDR3 DNA is TGCAGCGTTGAAGCCTGGCTGGAGAGACAATACAATGAGCAGTTCTTC. As protein: CSVEAWLERQYNEQFF.

The chain carries TRBV29-1 and TRBJ2-1; 11 bases are shared with TRBD2. Per the germline V gene, CDR1 is SQVTM and CDR2 is ANQGSEA. The junction had 7 bases not matched to a gene; V was cut back by 2 bases and J by 7 bases. The CDR3 spans 15 residues. CDR3 loop: CSVESSLAGVNEQFF. The CDR3 nucleotides read TGCAGCGTTGAAAGTTCACTAGCGGGAGTTAATGAGCAGTTCTTC.

The V call is TRBV19, the J call TRBJ1-5; 11 bases fit TRBD1. The V gene end was trimmed by 4 bases and the J gene end by 3 bases; junction bases not matched to a gene: 5. There are 16 residues in the CDR3. The germline CDR1 and CDR2 sequences are LNHDA and SQIVND (reference sequence). CDR3 protein: CASSSRTGGDNQPQHF. The CDR3 region has the DNA TGTGCCAGTAGTAGTCGGACAGGGGGCGACAATCAGCCCCAGCATTTT.

The V gene is TRBV7-6, the J gene TRBJ1-1; D remains unclear. CDR1 and CDR2 from the germline V gene are SGHVS and FNYEAQ. The CDR3 consists of 13 residues. V lost 4 bases and J lost 4, with 10 bases in between. The CDR3: CASSSVWGTEAFF. For the CDR3, the DNA is TGTGCCAGCAGCTCCGTCTGGGGCACTGAAGCTTTCTTT.

The V and J genes are TRBV7-9 and TRBJ1-2; no clear D. Between the trimmed V and J ends, which lost 5 bases and 3 bases, there was a span of 13 bases. Per the germline V gene, CDR1 is SEHNR and CDR2 is FQNEAQ (reference sequence). The CDR3 length is 14 residues. The CDR3 DNA sequence: TGTGCCAGCAGCGCCCGGACGGCGGACTATGGCTACACCTTC. Translating gives CASSARTADYGYTF.

The gene calls are TRBV28 and TRBJ2-7, with D maybe TRBD1 (5 bases). Germline CDR1 and CDR2: MDHEN and SYDVKM. The V end was cut by 1 base, the J end by 6 bases, with 16 bases between. The CDR3 has 15 residues. The CDR3 sequence: CASSLSGLQDPEQYF. In DNA, the CDR3 is TGTGCCAGCAGTTTATCGGGTCTACAGGATCCCGAGCAGTACTTC.

The gene calls are TRBV10-1 and TRBJ2-2; TRBD2 matches at 13 bases. This CDR3 region has 17 residues. V was clipped by 0 bases and J by 7 bases; unmatched bases: 5. Germline V gives CDR1 WNHNN, CDR2 SYGVQD (reference sequence). The CDR3 spells CASSESGLAGVDGELFF. In DNA form, the CDR3 reads TGCGCCAGCAGTGAGTCCGGACTAGCGGGAGTGGACGGGGAGCTGTTTTTT.

The chain joins TRBV29-1 to TRBJ1-3, with D possibly TRBD1 on 5 matching bases. The length of the CDR3 is 13 residues. V was cut by 7 bases and J by 0 bases, with 10 bases left in between. Germline loops: CDR1 SQVTM, CDR2 ANQGSEA. The CDR3 DNA sequence: TGCAGCGCTGGGGGTGCCTCTGGAAACACCATATATTTT. It is translated as CSAGGASGNTIYF.

V usage is TRBV28 and J usage is TRBJ1-2, with TRBD1 as a possible D gene (6 bases). CDR3 size: 14 residues. The germline gives CDR1 MDHEN, CDR2 SYDVKM. Trimming cost V 6 bases and J 4 bases, with 15 bases left between them. In nucleotides, the CDR3 is TGTGCCAGCAGACTGGCCGGGACACCCTATGGCTACACCTTC. Translation: CASRLAGTPYGYTF.

The chain carries TRBV10-2 and TRBJ1-1; 7 positions agree with TRBD1. V lost 2 bases, J lost 8 bases, and 8 bases stayed unmatched. Germline V gene data show CDR1 as WSHSY and CDR2 as SAAADI. The CDR3 has 14 amino acids. The DNA of the CDR3 is TGCGCCAGCAGTGAGCAAGGGACAGCGGCCGAAGCTTTCTTT. It yields the protein CASSEQGTAAEAFF.

The chain has TRBV27 and TRBJ1-6; perhaps TRBD1 as D (5 bases). The V end was cut by 5 bases, the J end by 8 bases, with 10 bases between. This CDR3 is 13 amino acids long. CDR1 and CDR2 (germline): MNHEY, SMNVEV (reference sequence). CDR3 bases: TGTGCCAGCAGTGGAGGGGTGGATTCACCCCTCCACTTT. This sequence encodes CASSGGVDSPLHF.

The chain employs TRBV18 and TRBJ1-1; 8 bases map to TRBD1. The CDR3 has 15 residues. In germline, CDR1 is KGHSH, CDR2 LQKENI. V shed 5 bases, J shed 1 base, and the junction held 6 bases outside the gene matches. DNA for the CDR3: TGTGCCAGCTCAAATAACAGGGGGAAGAACACTGAAGCTTTCTTT. Its translation is CASSNNRGKNTEAFF.

This rearrangement joins TRBV3-1 (or the pseudogene TRBV3-2) to TRBJ2-3, with 8 bases aligning to TRBD1. Trimming at V came to 2 bases and at J to 7 bases, leaving 8 bases not matched to a gene. This CDR3 has 15 amino acids. Germline V gene data show CDR1 as LGHDT and CDR2 as YNNKEL (reference sequence). The CDR3 loop reads CASSQPGQGLHTQYF. Written as DNA, the CDR3 is TGTGCCAGCAGCCAACCCGGACAGGGCCTGCATACGCAGTATTTT.

The J gene is TRBJ1-1, the V gene TRBV19; 7 bases are shared with TRBD1. Losses at the gene ends were 4 bases for V and 11 bases for J; bases not matched to a gene: 7. Looked up from germline, CDR1 is LNHDA and CDR2 is SQIVND (reference sequence). The CDR3 has 12 residues. The CDR3 here is CASSTLGTAAFF. The CDR3 DNA reads TGTGCCAGTAGTACCTTGGGGACAGCTGCTTTCTTT.

V is TRBV6-6 and J is TRBJ1-4, with D unclear. The CDR3 has 13 residues. Germline loops: CDR1 MNHNY, CDR2 SVGAGI (reference sequence). V gave up 10 bases and J gave up 8 bases, with 17 bases separating them. CDR3 amino acids: CATSSGLGEKLFF. The CDR3 coding sequence is TGTGCCACATCTTCAGGTCTTGGCGAAAAACTGTTTTTT.